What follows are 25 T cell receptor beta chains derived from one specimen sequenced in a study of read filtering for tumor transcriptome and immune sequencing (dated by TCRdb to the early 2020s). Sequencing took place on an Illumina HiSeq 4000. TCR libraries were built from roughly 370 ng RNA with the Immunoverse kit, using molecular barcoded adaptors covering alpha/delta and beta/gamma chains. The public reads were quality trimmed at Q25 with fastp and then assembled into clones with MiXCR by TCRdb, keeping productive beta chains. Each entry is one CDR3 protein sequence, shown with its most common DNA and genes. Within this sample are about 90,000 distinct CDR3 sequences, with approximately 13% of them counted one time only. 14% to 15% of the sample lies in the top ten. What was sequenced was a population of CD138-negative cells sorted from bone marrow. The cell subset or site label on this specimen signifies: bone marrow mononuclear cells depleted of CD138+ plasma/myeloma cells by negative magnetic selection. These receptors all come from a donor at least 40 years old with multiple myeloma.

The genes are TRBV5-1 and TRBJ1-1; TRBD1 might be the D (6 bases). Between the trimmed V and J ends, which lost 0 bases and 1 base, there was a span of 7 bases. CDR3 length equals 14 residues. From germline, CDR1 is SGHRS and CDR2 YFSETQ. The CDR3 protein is CASSLETGNTEAFF. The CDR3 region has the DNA TGCGCCAGCAGCTTGGAGACAGGGAACACTGAAGCTTTCTTT.

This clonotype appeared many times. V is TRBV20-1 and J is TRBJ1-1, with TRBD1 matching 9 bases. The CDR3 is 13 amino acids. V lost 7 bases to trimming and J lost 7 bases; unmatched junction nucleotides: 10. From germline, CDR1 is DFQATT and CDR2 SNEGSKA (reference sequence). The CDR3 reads CSVGTGYASEAFF. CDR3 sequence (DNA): TGCAGTGTAGGGACAGGGTATGCAAGTGAAGCTTTCTTT.

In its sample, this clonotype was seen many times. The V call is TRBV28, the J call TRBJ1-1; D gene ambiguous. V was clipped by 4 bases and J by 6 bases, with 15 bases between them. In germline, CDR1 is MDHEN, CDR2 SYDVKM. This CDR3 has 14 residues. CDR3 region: CASSSYSFIPEAFF. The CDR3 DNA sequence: TGTGCCAGCAGTTCCTACTCTTTTATCCCTGAAGCTTTCTTT.

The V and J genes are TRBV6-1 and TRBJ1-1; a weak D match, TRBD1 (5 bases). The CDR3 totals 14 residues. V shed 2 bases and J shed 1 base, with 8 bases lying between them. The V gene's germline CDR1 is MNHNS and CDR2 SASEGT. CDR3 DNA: TGTGCCAGCAGTGAATACAGGCAGAACACTGAAGCTTTCTTT. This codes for CASSEYRQNTEAFF.

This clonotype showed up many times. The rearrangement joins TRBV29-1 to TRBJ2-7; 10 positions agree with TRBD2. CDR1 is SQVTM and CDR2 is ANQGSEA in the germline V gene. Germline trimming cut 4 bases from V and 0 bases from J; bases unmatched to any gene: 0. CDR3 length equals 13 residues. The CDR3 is CSVASGSSYEQYF. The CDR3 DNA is TGCAGCGTTGCTAGCGGGAGCTCCTACGAGCAGTACTTC.

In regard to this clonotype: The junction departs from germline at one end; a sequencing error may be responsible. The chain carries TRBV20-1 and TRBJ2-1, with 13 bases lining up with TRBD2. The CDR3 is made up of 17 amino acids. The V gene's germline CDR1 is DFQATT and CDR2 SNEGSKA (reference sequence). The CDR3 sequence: CGARGELAGGQDNEQFF. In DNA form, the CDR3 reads TGCGGTGCTAGAGGCGAACTAGCGGGAGGGCAAGACAATGAGCAGTTCTTC.

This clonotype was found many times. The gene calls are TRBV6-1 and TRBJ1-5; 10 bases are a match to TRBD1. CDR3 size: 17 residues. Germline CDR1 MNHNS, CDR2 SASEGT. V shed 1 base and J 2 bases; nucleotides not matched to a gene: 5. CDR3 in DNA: TGTGCCAGCAGTGAAGGACAGGGGGCAAGGGGCAATCAGCCCCAGCATTTT. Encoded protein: CASSEGQGARGNQPQHF.

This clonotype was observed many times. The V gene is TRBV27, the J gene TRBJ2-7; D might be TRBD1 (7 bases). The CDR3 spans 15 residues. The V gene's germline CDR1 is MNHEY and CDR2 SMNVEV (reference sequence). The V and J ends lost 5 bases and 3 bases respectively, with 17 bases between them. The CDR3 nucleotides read TGTGCCAGCAGTCCGGAGGGACAGAACCTCTACGAGCAGTACTTC. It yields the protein CASSPEGQNLYEQYF.

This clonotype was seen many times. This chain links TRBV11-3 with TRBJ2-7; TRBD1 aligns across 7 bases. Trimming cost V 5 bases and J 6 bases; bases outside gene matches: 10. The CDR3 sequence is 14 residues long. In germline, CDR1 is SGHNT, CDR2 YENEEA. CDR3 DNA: TGTGCCAGCAGCCTGACAGGGTTGTCGTCCGAGCAGTACTTC. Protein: CASSLTGLSSEQYF.

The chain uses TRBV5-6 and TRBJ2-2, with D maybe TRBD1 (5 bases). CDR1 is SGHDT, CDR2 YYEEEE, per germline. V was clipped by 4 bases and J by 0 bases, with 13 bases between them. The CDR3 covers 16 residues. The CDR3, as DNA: TGTGCCAGCAGCCCCTGGGGCAGATCGAACACCGGGGAGCTGTTTTTT. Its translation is CASSPWGRSNTGELFF. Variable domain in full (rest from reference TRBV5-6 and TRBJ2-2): DAGVTQSPTHLIKTRGQQVTLRCSPKSGHDTVSWYQQALGQGPQFIFQYYEEEERQRGNFPDRFSGHQFPNYSSELNVNALLLGDSALYLCASSPWGRSNTGELFFGEGSRLTVL.

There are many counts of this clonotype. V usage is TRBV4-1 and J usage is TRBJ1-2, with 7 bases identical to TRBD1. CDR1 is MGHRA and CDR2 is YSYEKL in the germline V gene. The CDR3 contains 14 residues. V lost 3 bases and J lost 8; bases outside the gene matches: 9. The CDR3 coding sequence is TGCGCCAGCAGCCAGGCCGGACAGGTTTACGGCTACACCTTC. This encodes CASSQAGQVYGYTF.

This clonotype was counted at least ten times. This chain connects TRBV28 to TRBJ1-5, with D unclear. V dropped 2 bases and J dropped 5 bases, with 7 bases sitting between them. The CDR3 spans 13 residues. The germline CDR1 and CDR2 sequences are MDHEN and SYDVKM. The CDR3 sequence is CASSLRVDQPQHF. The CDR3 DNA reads TGTGCCAGCAGTTTACGGGTTGATCAGCCCCAGCATTTT.

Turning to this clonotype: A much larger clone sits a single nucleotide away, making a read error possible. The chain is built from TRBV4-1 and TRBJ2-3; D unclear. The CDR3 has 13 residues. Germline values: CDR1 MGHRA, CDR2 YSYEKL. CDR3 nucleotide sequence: TGCGCCAGCAGCCAAGGATGGGCAGATACGCTGTATTTT. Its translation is CASSQGWADTLYF.

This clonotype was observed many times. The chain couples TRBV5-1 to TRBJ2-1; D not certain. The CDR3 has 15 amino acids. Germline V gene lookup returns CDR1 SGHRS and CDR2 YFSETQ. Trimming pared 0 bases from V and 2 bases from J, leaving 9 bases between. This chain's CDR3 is CASSLVPGTYNEQFF. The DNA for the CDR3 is TGCGCCAGCAGCTTGGTCCCAGGCACCTACAATGAGCAGTTCTTC.

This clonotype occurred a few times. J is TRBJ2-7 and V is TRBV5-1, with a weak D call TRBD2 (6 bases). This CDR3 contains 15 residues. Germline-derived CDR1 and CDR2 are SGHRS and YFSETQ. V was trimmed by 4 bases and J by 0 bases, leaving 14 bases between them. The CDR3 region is CASSTAGTYSYEQYF. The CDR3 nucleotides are TGCGCCAGCAGCACGGCTGGGACTTACTCCTACGAGCAGTACTTC.

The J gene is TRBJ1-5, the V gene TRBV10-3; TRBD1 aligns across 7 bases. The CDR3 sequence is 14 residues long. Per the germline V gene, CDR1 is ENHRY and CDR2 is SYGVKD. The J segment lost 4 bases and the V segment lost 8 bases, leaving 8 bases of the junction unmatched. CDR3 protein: CAIGEGQANQPQHF. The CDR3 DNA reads TGTGCCATCGGAGAAGGACAGGCTAATCAGCCCCAGCATTTT.

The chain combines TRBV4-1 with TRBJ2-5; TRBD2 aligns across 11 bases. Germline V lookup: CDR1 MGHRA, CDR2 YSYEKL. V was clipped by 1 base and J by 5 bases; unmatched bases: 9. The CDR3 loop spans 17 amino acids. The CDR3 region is CASSQVSTSGRGETQYF. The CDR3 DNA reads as TGCGCCAGCAGCCAAGTTTCCACTAGCGGGAGAGGGGAGACCCAGTACTTC.

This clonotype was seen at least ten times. CDR3 coding DNA: TGCAGTGCTAGGGTTAGCGGGATACGTGAGCAGTTCTTC. It specifies CSARVSGIREQFF. The rearrangement links TRBV20-1 to TRBJ2-1, with 8 positions matching TRBD2. Trimming at V came to 3 bases and at J to 9 bases, leaving 7 bases not matched to a gene. In germline, CDR1 is DFQATT, CDR2 SNEGSKA (reference sequence). The CDR3 length is 13 residues.

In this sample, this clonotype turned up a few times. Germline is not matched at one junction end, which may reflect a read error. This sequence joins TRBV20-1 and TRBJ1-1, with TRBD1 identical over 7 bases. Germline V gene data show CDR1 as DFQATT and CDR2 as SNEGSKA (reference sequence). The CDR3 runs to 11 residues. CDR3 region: CYTGENTEAFF. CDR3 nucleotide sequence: TGTTATACAGGGGAGAACACTGAAGCTTTCTTT.

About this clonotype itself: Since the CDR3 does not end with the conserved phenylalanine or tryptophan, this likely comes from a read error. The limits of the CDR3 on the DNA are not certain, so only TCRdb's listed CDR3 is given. The CDR3 protein is CSVAGRPEQAC. The chain recombines TRBV29-1 with TRBJ2-1. CDR1 and CDR2 (germline): SQVTM, ANQGSEA. The CDR3 numbers 11 amino acids, ends counted.

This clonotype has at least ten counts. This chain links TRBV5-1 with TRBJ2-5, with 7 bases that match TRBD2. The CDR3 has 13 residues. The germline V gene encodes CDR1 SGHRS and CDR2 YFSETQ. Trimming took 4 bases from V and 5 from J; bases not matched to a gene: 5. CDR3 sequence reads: CASSPGLLETQYF. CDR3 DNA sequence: TGCGCCAGCAGCCCGGGACTACTTGAGACCCAGTACTTC.

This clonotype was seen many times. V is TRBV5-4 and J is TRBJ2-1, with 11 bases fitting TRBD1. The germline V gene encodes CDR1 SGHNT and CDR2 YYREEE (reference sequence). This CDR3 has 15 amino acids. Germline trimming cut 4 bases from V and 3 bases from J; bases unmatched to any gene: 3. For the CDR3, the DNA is TGTGCCAGCAGCACCGGGACAGGGGGCTACAATGAGCAGTTCTTC. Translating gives CASSTGTGGYNEQFF. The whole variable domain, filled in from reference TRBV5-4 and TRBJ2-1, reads ETGVTQSPTHLIKTRGQQVTLRCSSQSGHNTVSWYQQALGQGPQFIFQYYREEENGRGNFPPRFSGLQFPNYSSELNVNALELDDSALYLCASSTGTGGYNEQFFGPGTRLTVL.

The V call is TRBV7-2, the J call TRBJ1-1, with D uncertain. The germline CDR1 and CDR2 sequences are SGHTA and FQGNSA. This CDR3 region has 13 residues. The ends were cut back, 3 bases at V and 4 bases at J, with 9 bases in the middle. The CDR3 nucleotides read TGTGCCAGCAGCTTTAAAGTCTCCACTGAAGCTTTCTTT. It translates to CASSFKVSTEAFF.

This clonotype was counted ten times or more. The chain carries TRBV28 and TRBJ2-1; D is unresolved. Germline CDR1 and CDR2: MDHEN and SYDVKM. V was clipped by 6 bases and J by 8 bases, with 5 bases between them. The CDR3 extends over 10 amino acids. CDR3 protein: CASRTYEQFF. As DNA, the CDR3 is TGTGCCAGCAGAACGTATGAGCAGTTCTTC. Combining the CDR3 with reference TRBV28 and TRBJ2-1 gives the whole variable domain DVKVTQSSRYLVKRTGEKVFLECVQDMDHENMFWYRQDPGLGLRLIYFSYDVKMKEKGDIPEGYSVSREKKERFSLILESASTNQTSMYLCASRTYEQFFGPGTRLTVL.

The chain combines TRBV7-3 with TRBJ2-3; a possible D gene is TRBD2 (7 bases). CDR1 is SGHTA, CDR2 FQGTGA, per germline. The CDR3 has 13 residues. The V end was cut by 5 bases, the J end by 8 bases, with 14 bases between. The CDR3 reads CASSPQGGVTQYF. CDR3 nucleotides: TGTGCCAGCAGCCCTCAAGGGGGGGTTACGCAGTATTTT.